The T cell receptor beta chain under discussion was sequenced for a study of cytomegalovirus exposure and HLA in healthy donors. Primers: 60 Vbeta forward and 13 Jbeta reverse. TCRdb's table, derived via immunoSEQ multiplex PCR, lists solely in-frame clones and lacks some. The table lists 150,000 to 200,000 clones, around three quarters of them singletons. With regard to this clone: Its antigen is not identified.

Trimming removed 3 bases from V and 5 bases from J; junction bases left unmatched: 6. This CDR3 is 14 amino acids long. Germline V gene lookup returns CDR1 MDHEN and CDR2 SYDVKM. General study results and limits: It was around 160 TCR beta chains that were listed as cytomegalovirus-associated. Reports described diagnosis of cytomegalovirus status by the classifier as highly specific and sensitive.

This sequence was found in a man aged 40-50 years in good health and CMV-seronegative. The V and J genes are TRBV28 and TRBJ2-7; 8 positions agree with TRBD2. Sequenced input: PBMCs. Here the CDR3 reads CASSFLGRGDEQYF. Written as DNA, the CDR3 is TGTGCCAGCAGTTTCCTCGGGAGGGGGGACGAGCAGTACTTC. Combining the CDR3 with reference TRBV28 and TRBJ2-7 gives the whole variable domain DVKVTQSSRYLVKRTGEKVFLECVQDMDHENMFWYRQDPGLGLRLIYFSYDVKMKEKGDIPEGYSVSREKKERFSLILESASTNQTSMYLCASSFLGRGDEQYFGPGTRLTVT.